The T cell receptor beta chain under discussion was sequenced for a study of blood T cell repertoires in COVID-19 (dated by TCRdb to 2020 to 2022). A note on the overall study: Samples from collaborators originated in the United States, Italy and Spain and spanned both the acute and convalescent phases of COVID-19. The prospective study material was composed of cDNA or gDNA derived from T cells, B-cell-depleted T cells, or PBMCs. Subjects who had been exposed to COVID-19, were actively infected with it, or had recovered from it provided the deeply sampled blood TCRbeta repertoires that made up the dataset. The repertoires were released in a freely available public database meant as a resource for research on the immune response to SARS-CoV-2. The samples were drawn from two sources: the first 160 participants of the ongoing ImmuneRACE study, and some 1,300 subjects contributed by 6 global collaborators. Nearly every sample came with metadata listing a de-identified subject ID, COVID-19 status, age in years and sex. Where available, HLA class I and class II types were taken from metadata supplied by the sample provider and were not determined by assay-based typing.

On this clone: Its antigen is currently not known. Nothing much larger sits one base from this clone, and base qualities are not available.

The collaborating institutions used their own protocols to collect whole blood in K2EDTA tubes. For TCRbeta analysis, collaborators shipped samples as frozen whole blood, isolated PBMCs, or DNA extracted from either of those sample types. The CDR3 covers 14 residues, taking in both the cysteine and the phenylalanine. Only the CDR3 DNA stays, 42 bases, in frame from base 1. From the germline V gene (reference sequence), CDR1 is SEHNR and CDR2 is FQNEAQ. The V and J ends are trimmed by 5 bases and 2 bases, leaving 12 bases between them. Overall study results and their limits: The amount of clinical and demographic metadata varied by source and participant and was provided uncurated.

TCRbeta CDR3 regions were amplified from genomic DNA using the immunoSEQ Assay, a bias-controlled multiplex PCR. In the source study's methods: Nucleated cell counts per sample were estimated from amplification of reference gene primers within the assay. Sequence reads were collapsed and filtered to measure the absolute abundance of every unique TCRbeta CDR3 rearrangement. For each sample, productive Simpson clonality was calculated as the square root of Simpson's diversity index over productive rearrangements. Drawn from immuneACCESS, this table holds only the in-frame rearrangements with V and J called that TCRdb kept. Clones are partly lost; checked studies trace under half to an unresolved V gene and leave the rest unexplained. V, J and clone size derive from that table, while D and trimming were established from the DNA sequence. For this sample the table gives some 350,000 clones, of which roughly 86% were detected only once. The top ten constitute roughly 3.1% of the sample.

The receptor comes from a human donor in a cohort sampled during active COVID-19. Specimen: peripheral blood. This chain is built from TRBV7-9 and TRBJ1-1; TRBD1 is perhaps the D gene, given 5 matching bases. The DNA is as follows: TGTGCCAGCAGCCCACCCGACAGCAACACTGAAGCTTTCTTT. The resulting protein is CASSPPDSNTEAFF.